The T cell receptor beta chain under discussion was sequenced for a study of technical replicates of blood from a handful of donors. The assay was immunoSEQ multiplex PCR, and TCRdb's table has in-frame clones only and misses some. The data show tens of thousands of clones, about 95% seen once. Germline loops: CDR1 SGHAT, CDR2 FQNNGV. The CDR3 covers 14 residues. V trimming: 4 bases; J trimming: 12 bases; junction bases outside the gene matches: 14. This sequence joins TRBV11-2 and TRBJ2-7; 8 bases map to TRBD1. The clonotype was recovered from a human donor in good health. Sequences were obtained from T cells isolated from PBMCs. The CDR3 is CASSSGTGVPVGYF. The CDR3 DNA reads TGTGCCAGCAGCTCCGGGACAGGAGTTCCGGTGGGGTACTTC. The full variable domain, with the rest looked up from reference TRBV11-2 and TRBJ2-7, is EAGVAQSPRYKIIEKRQSVAFWCNPISGHATLYWYQQILGQGPKLLIQFQNNGVVDDSQLPKDRFSAERLKGVDSTLKIQPAKLEDSAVYLCASSSGTGVPVGYFGPGTRLTVT.